Below, 8 T cell receptor beta chains from the same sample are listed, as sequenced in a study of cytomegalovirus exposure and HLA in healthy donors. 13 Jbeta primers and 60 Vbeta primers were used for the PCR. The repertoire was sequenced with immunoSEQ multiplex PCR; TCRdb's copy has only in-frame clones and lacks some. The sample has 53,000 or so clones. Material: PBMCs. The receptors originated from a young man in good health and CMV-seropositive.

The V call is TRBV14, the J call TRBJ1-1, with D perhaps TRBD1 (6 bases). V lost 3 bases and J 1 base, leaving 6 bases between the germline ends. CDR3 length: 13 amino acids. CDR1 is SGHDN, CDR2 FVKESK, per germline. CDR3 coding DNA: TGTGCCAGCAGCCAGACAGGGAACACTGAAGCTTTCTTT. Translating gives CASSQTGNTEAFF.

The V and J genes are TRBV9 and TRBJ2-7; D may be TRBD2 (6 bases). The CDR3 sequence is 15 residues long. Germline lookup yields CDR1 SGDLS and CDR2 YYNGEE. Deletions cut 3 bases from V and 4 bases from J, with 17 bases between. CDR3: CASSATGVFGYEQYF. Written as DNA, the CDR3 is TGTGCCAGCAGCGCGACGGGAGTGTTCGGGTACGAGCAGTACTTC.

The J gene is TRBJ2-7, the V gene TRBV9, with 9 bases lining up with TRBD1. CDR3 length: 15 amino acids. In germline, CDR1 is SGDLS, CDR2 YYNGEE. The V and J ends lost 0 bases and 3 bases, in that order; junction bases with no gene match: 4. The CDR3: CASSVEGTGLYEQYF. The CDR3 nucleotides read TGTGCCAGCAGCGTAGAGGGGACAGGGCTCTACGAGCAGTACTTC. Looking up the rest from reference TRBV9 and TRBJ2-7 gives the full variable domain: DSGVTQTPKHLITATGQRVTLRCSPRSGDLSVYWYQQSLDQGLQFLIQYYNGEERAKGNILERFSAQQFPDLHSELNLSSLELGDSALYFCASSVEGTGLYEQYFGPGTRLTVT.

The genes are TRBV6-1 and TRBJ1-1, with 9 nucleotides matching TRBD1. Germline CDR1 reads MNHNS; CDR2 reads SASEGT. Trimming took 3 bases from V and 11 from J; bases not matched to a gene: 7. The CDR3 extends over 13 amino acids. The CDR3 DNA reads as TGTGCCAGCAGTGAGGGGACAGGGAGTGGGGCTTTCTTT. Translating it yields CASSEGTGSGAFF.

The V and J genes are TRBV4-2 and TRBJ2-7; D uncertain. V was pared by 0 bases and J by 4 bases, with 13 bases between. The CDR3 is 15 residues long. Per the germline V gene, CDR1 is LGHNA and CDR2 is YNFKEQ. CDR3 amino acids: CASSQDSPTIYEQYF. The CDR3 DNA follows: TGTGCCAGCAGCCAAGATAGTCCTACGATTTACGAGCAGTACTTC.

This chain uses TRBV25-1 with TRBJ2-5; 9 nucleotides match TRBD1. Near its end, the DNA agrees better with TRBJ2-7, so the J call may be wrong. This CDR3 has 13 amino acids. CDR1 is MGHDK, CDR2 SYGVNS, per germline. The CDR3: CASKGTGSHEQYF. DNA for the CDR3: TGTGCCAGCAAAGGGACAGGGAGTCACGAGCAGTACTTC.

The chain employs TRBV11-2 and TRBJ2-7, with 8 bases aligning to TRBD1. The germline V gene encodes CDR1 SGHAT and CDR2 FQNNGV. The CDR3 runs to 15 residues. V shed 5 bases and J 6 bases; nucleotides not matched to a gene: 12. The CDR3 DNA reads TGTGCCAGCAGCCTCTCCCGGGACAGGATCCGCGAGCAGTACTTC. It translates to CASSLSRDRIREQYF.

The chain links TRBV7-3 to TRBJ2-1; TRBD1 matches at 10 bases. Germline lookup yields CDR1 SGHTA and CDR2 FQGTGA. This CDR3 has 15 amino acids. The CDR3: CVAGRGTGDFNEQFF. The CDR3 DNA reads as TGTGTCGCTGGGCGGGGGACAGGGGATTTCAATGAGCAGTTCTTC.